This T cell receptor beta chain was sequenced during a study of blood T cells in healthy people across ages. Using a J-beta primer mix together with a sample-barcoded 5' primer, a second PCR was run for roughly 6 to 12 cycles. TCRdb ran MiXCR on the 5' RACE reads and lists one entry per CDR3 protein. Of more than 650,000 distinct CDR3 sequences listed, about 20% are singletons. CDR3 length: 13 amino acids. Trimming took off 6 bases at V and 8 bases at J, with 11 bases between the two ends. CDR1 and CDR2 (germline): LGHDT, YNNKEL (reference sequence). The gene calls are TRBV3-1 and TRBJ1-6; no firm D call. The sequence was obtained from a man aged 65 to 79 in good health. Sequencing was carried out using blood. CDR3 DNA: TGTGCCAGCAGTCAACGGATGGATTCACCCCTCCACTTT. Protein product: CASSQRMDSPLHF.